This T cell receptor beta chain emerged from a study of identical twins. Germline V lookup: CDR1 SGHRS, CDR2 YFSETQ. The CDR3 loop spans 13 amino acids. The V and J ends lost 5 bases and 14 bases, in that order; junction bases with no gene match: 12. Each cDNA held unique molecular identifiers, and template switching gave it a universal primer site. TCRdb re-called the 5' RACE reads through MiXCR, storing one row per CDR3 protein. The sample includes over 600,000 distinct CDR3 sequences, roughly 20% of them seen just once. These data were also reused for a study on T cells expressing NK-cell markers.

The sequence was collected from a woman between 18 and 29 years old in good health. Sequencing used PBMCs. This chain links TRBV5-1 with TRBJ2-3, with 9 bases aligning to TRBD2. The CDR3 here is CASSTEASGVRYF. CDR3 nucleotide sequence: TGCGCCAGCAGTACCGAGGCTAGCGGGGTTCGGTATTTT.